This TCR beta chain originates from a study of blood T cells in healthy people across ages. A second PCR, run for roughly 6 to 11 cycles, used a sample-barcoded 5' primer plus a J-beta primer mix. TCRdb recomputed calls from the 5' RACE reads with MiXCR, one row per CDR3 protein. The sample has roughly 700,000 distinct CDR3 sequences; 32% are singletons. This CDR3 is built from 18 residues. Looked up from germline, CDR1 is MDHEN and CDR2 is SYDVKM. The germline V and J ends were trimmed by 1 base and 4 bases, with 20 bases remaining between them. In its sample, this clonotype was seen many times. Sequencing input: blood. The TCR originated in a woman of 80 years or more in good health. V is TRBV28 and J is TRBJ1-5, with D possibly being TRBD1 (5 bases). The CDR3 coding sequence is TGTGCCAGCAGTTTATTAGGGCAGGGTAGGGGATTTAATCAGCCCCAGCATTTT. Amino acids: CASSLLGQGRGFNQPQHF.